The T cell receptor (beta chain) under discussion was sequenced for a study of T cell repertoires in cytomegalovirus infection. Study context: Public TCR beta signatures indicated both CMV infection and matching HLA type.

TCRdb re-analysed the reads in MiXCR, keeping a single row per CDR3 protein. The sample shows roughly 100,000 distinct CDR3 sequences, 16% of them seen only once. As regards this clonotype: The target antigen is unknown.

Findings of the study overall: The cumulative frequency of public TCR beta families distinguished individuals who carried CMV together with the relevant HLA. The ex vivo response showed dominance by HLA-C-restricted CMV-specific TCR beta clonotypes.

CDR3 length equals 11 residues. The V gene lost 7 bases and the J gene lost 4 bases, with 7 bases spanning the gap. Germline V CDR1 and CDR2: MDHEN, SYDVKM. This sequence was found in a human donor in good health (CMV status not recorded). Some clones in this sample may be carry-over from other donors' samples. Sequenced sample: PBMCs. The chain recombines TRBV28 with TRBJ1-1; D unresolved. As DNA, the CDR3 is TGTGCCAGCAAGAGGAGCACTGAAGCTTTCTTT. Translation gives CASKRSTEAFF.